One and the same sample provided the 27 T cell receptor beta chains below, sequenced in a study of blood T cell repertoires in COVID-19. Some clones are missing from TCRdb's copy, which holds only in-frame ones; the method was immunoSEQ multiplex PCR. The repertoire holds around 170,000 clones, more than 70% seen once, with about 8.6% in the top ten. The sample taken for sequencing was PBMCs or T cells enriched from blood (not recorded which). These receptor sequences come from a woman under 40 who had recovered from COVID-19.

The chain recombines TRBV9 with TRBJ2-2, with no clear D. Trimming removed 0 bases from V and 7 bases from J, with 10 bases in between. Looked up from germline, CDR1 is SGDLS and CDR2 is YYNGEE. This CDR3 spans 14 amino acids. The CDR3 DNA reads TGTGCCAGCAGCGTAGATTCGGCTAGCGGGGAGCTGTTTTTT. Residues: CASSVDSASGELFF.

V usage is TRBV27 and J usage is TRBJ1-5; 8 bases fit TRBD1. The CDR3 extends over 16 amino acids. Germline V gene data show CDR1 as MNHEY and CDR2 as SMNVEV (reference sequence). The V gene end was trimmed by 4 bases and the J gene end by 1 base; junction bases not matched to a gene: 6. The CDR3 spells CASSSQGATSNQPQHF. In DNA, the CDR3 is TGTGCCAGCAGTTCTCAGGGGGCCACGAGCAATCAGCCCCAGCATTTT.

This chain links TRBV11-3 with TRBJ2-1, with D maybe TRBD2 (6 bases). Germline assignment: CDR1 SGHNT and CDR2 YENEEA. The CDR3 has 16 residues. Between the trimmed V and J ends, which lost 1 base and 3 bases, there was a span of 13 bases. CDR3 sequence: CASSLGLTGDYNEQFF. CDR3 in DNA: TGTGCCAGCAGCTTAGGCCTAACGGGAGACTACAATGAGCAGTTCTTC.

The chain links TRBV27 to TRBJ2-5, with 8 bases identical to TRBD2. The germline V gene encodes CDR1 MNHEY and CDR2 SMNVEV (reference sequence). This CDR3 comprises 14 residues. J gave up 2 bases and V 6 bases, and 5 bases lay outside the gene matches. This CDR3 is CASSLAGRQETQYF. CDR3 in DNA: TGTGCCAGCAGCTTAGCGGGGCGTCAAGAGACCCAGTACTTC.

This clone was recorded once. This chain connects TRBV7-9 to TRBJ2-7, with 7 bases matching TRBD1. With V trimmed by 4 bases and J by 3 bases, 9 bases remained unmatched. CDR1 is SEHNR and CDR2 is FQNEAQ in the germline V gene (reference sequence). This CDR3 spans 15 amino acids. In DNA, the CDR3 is TGTGCCAGCAGCTCAAGCTCGACAGGGAGCTACGAGCAGTACTTC. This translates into CASSSSSTGSYEQYF.

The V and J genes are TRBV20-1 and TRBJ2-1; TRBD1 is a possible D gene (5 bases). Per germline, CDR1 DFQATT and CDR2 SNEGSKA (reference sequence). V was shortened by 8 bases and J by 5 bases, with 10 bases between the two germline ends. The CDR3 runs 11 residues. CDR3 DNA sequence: TGCAGTAGGGGCAGCCACAATGAGCAGTTCTTC. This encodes CSRGSHNEQFF.

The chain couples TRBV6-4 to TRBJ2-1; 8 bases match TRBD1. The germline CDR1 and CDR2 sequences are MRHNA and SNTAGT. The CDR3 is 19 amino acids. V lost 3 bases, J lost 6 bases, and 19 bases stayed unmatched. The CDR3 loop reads CASSERGTGLNATSNEQFF. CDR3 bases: TGTGCCAGCAGTGAAAGAGGGACAGGCCTAAACGCAACATCCAATGAGCAGTTCTTC.

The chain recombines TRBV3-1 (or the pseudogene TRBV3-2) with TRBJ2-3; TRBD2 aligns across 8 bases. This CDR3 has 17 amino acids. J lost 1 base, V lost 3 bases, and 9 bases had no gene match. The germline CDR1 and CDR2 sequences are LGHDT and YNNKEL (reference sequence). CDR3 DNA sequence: TGTGCCAGCAGCCAGTCAGCGGGAGTTCGTGGCACAGATACGCAGTATTTT. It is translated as CASSQSAGVRGTDTQYF.

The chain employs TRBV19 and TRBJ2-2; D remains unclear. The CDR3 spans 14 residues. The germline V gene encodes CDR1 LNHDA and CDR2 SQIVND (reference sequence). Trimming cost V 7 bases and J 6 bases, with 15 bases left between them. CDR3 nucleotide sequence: TGTGCCAGTACCCCGGCACTATTGGCCGGGGAGCTGTTTTTT. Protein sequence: CASTPALLAGELFF.

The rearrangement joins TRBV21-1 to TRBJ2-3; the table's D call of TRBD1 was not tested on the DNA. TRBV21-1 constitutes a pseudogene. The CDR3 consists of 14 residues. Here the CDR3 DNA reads TGTGCCAGCAGCACAGGACAGGCCACAGATACGCAGTATTTT. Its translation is CASSTGQATDTQYF.

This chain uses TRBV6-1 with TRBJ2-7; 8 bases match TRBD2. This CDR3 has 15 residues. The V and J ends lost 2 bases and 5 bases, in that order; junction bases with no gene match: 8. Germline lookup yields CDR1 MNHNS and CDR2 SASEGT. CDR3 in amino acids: CASSESPSGSDEQYF. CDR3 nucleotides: TGTGCCAGCAGTGAAAGTCCGAGCGGGAGCGACGAGCAGTACTTC.

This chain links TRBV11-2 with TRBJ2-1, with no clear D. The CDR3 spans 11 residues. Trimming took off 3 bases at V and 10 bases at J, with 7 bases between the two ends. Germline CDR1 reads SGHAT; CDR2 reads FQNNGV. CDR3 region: CASSFDTEQFF. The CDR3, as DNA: TGTGCCAGCAGCTTCGACACCGAGCAGTTCTTC.

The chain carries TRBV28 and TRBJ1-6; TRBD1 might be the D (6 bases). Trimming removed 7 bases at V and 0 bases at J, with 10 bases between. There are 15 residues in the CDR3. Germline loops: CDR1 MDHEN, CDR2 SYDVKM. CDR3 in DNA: TGTGCCAGCACCTCCAGGGGCTCCTATAATTCACCCCTCCACTTT. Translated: CASTSRGSYNSPLHF.

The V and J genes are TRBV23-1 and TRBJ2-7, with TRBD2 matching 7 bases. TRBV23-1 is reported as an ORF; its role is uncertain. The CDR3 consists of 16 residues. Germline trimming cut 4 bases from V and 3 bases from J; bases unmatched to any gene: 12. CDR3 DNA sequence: TGCGCCAGCAGTCCCCCGGCAGCGGGACTAATCTACGAGCAGTACTTC. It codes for CASSPPAAGLIYEQYF.

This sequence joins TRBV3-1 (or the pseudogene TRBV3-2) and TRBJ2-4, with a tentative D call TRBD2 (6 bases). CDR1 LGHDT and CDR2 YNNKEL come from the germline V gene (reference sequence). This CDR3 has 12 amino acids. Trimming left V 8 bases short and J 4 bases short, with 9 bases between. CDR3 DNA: TGTGCCAGCGGTGGGGGGAAAAACATTCAGTACTTC. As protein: CASGGGKNIQYF.

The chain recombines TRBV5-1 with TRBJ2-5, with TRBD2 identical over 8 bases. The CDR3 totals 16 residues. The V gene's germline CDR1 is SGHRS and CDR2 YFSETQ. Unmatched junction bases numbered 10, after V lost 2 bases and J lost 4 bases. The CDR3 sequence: CASSFLTPGGGETQYF. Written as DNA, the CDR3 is TGCGCCAGCAGCTTCCTCACGCCGGGAGGGGGAGAGACCCAGTACTTC.

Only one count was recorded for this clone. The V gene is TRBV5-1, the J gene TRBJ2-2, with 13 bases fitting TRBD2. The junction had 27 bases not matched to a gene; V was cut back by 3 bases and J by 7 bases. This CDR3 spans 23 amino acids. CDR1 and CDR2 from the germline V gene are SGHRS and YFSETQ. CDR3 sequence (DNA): TGCGCCAGCAGCTCAACACCCGGCGACGGACTAGCGGGAGATGGCATCGAAAGCGGGGAGCTGTTTTTT. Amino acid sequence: CASSSTPGDGLAGDGIESGELFF.

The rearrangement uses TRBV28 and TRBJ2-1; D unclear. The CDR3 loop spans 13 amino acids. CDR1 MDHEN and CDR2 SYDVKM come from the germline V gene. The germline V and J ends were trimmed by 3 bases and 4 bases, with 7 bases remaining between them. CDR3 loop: CASSLRQYNEQFF. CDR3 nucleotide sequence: TGTGCCAGCAGTTTGCGTCAATACAATGAGCAGTTCTTC.

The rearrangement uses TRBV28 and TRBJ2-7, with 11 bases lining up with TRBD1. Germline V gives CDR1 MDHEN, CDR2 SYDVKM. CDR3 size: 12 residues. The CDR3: CADRGLGDEQYF. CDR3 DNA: TGTGCGGACAGGGGGCTGGGGGACGAGCAGTACTTC. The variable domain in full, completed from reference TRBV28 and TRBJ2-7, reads DVKVTQSSRYLVKRTGEKVFLECVQDMDHENMFWYRQDPGLGLRLIYFSYDVKMKEKGDIPEGYSVSREKKERFSLILESASTNQTSMYLCADRGLGDEQYFGPGTRLTVT.

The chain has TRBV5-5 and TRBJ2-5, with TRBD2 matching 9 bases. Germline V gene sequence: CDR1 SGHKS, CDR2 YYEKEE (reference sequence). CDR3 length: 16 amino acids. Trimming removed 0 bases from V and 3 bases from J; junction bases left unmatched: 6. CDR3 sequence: CASSLVSSGNKETQYF. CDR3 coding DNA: TGTGCCAGCAGCTTGGTCTCTAGCGGGAACAAAGAGACCCAGTACTTC.

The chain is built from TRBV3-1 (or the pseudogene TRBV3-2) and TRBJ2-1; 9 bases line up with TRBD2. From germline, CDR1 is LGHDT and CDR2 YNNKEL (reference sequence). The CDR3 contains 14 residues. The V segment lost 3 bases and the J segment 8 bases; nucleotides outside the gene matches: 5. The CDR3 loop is CASSHGGLAHEQFF. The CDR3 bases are TGTGCCAGCAGCCATGGCGGACTAGCGCATGAGCAGTTCTTC.

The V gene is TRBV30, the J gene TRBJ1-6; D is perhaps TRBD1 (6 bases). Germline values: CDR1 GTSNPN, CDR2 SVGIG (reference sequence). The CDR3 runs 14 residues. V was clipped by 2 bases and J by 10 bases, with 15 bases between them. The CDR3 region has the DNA TGTGCCTGGAGTCCCGGGGGGGGCGAGTCACCCCTCCACTTT. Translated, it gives CAWSPGGGESPLHF.

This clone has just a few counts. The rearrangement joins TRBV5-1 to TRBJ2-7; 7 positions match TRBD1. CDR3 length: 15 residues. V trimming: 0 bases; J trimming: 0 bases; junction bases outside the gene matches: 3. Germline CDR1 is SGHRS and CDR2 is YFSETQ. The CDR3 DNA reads TGCGCCAGCAGCTTGGGGCAGGGGGTCTCCTACGAGCAGTACTTC. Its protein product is CASSLGQGVSYEQYF.

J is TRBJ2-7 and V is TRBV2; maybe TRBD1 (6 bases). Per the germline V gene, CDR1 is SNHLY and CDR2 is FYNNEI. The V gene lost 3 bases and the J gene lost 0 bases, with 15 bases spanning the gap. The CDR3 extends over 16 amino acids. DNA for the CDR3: TGTGCCAGCAGTGATCTTGGGGGCCCCCCCTCCTACGAGCAGTACTTC. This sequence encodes CASSDLGGPPSYEQYF.

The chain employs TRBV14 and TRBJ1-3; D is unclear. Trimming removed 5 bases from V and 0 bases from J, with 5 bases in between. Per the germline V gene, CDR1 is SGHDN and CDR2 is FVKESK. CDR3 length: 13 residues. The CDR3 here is CASSTYSGNTIYF. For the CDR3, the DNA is TGTGCCAGCAGCACCTACTCTGGAAACACCATATATTTT.

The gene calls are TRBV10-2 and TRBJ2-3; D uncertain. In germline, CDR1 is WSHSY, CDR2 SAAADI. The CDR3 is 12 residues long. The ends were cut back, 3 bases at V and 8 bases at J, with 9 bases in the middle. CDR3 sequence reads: CASSDPSSTQYF. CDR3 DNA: TGCGCCAGCAGTGACCCTAGTAGTACGCAGTATTTT.

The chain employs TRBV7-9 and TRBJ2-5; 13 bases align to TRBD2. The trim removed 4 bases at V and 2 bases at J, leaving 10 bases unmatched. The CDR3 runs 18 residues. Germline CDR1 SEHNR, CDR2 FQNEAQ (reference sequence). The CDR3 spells CASSSLRTSGSRQETQYF. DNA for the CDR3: TGTGCCAGCAGCTCCCTGCGGACTAGCGGGAGTCGGCAAGAGACCCAGTACTTC.